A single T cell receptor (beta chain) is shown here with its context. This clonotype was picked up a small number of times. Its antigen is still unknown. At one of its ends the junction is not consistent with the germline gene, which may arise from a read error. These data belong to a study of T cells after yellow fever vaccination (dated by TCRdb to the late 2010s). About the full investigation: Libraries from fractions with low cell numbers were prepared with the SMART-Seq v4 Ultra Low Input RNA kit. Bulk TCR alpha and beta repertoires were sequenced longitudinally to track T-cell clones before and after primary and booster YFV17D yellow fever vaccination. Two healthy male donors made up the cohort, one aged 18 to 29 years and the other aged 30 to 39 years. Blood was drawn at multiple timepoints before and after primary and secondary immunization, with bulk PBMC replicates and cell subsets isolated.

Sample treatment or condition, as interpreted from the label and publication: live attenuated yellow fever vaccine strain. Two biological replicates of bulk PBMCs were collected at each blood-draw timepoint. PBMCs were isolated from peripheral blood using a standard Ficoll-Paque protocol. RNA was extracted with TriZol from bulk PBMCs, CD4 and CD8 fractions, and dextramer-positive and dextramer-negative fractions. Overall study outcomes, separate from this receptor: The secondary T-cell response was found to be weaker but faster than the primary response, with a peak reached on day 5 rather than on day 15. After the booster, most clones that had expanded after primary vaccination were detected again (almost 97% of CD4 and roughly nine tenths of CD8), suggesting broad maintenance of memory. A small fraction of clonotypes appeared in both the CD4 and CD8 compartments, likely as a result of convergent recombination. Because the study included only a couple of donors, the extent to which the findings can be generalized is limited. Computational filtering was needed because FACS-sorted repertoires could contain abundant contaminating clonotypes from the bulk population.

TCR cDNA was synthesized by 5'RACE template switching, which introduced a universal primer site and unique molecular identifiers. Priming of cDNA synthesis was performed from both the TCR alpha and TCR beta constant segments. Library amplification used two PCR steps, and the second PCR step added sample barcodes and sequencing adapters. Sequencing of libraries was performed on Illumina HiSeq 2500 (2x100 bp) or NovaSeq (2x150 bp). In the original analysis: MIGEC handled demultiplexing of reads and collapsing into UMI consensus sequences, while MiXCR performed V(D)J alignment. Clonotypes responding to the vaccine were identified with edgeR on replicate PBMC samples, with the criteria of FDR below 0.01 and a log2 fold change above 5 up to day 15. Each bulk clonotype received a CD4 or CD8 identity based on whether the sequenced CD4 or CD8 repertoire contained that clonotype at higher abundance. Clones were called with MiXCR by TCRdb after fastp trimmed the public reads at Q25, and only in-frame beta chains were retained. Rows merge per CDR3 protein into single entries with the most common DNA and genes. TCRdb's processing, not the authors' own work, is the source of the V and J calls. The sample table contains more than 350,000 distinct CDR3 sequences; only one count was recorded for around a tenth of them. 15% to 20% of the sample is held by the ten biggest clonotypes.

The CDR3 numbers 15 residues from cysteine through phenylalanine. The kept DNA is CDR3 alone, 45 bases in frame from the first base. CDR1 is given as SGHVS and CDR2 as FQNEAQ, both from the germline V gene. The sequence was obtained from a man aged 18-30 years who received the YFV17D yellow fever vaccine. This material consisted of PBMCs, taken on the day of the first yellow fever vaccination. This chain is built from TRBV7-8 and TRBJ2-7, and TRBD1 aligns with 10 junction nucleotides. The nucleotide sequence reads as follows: TGTGCCAGCAGCCGGGACAGGGGAGAGTCCTATGAGCAGTACTTC. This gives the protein CASSRDRGESYEQYF.